This T cell receptor (beta chain) derives from a study of control samples from healthy donors and cancer patients. V was pared by 7 bases and J by 5 bases, with 10 bases of the junction left unmatched. This CDR3 is built from 16 residues. Germline CDR1 is LGHNA and CDR2 is YSLEER. The repertoire was sequenced with immunoSEQ multiplex PCR; TCRdb's copy has only in-frame clones and lacks some. The table includes about 130,000 clones, around 94% detected once. Input material: PBMCs. This chain joins TRBV4-3 and TRBJ2-1; TRBD2 agrees at 11 bases. This clonotype originated in a man in his sixties with colorectal cancer. The CDR3 DNA reads as TGCGCCAGCACCAAGACACTAGCGGGGGTCGACAATGAGCAGTTCTTC. Its translation: CASTKTLAGVDNEQFF.